This T cell receptor (beta chain) stems from a study of T cells in Graves' hyperthyroidism and ophthalmopathy (dated by TCRdb to 2018 to 2020). For the study in its entirety: Peripheral blood samples were taken at initial diagnosis, before any treatment was given. A discovery cohort of roughly 96 patients, 43 with Graves' ophthalmopathy and 55 to 60 with stable Graves' hyperthyroidism, was used to find distinguishing TCR V-J signatures. An independent validation cohort of under 20 hyperthyroidism patients and approximately 15 patients who later progressed to ophthalmopathy tested prospective prediction of ophthalmopathy. The 95 to 100 discovery patients were randomly divided into training and test sets at a 7:3 ratio. In about 6 Graves' hyperthyroidism patients, the study also compared T-cell repertoires from thyroid tissue with T-cell repertoires from blood. After blood sampling, hyperthyroidism patients were treated with methimazole at a starting dose of 30 mg daily, and ophthalmopathy patients were treated with high-dose intravenous methylprednisolone. The paper describes TCR Vbeta CDR3 sequencing of fewer than 150 peripheral blood samples, made up of roughly 40 ophthalmopathy patients, approximately 73 hyperthyroidism patients and 17 progressor patients. The study at large found these results: Sample size was not statistically predetermined, and blinding of investigators to group allocation was not performed. In validation, the model predicted progression to ophthalmopathy with approximately 71% sensitivity and 72% to 85% specificity, a median of 6.5 months before onset. Ophthalmopathy was separated from stable hyperthyroidism by a 13 V-J signature model, with over 85% sensitivity and roughly 81% specificity obtained in cross-validation and 80%/75% obtained in testing. Most expanded thyroid clonotypes (frequency above 0.001) were also found in blood, which suggests that blood repertoires may mirror thyroid immune responses.

Turning to this clonotype: Its antigen is currently not known. Within one base of it there is no much larger clone, and no base qualities were kept.

From the germline V gene, CDR1 is KGHDR and CDR2 is SFDVKD. Germline trimming amounts to 4 bases on V and 5 bases on J, with 10 as the count of junction bases outside the gene matches. The CDR3, from cysteine to phenylalanine, totals 16 residues. Of the read, only the CDR3 DNA is kept; its 48 bases are in frame from base 1. The TCR beta CDR3 regions were amplified from RNA transcripts. For the first round of RT-PCR on the TCR CDR3, the HTBI primer set was used together with the Qiagen OneStep RT-PCR kit. A second multiplex PCR round built the libraries, followed by size selection and purification. Libraries were sequenced paired-end with 100 bp reads on an Illumina HiSeq2000. In the original analysis: SOAPnuke was used to process the raw data, removing reads that contained adapters or uncalled bases, had a mean Phred below 15, or lacked an exact match to the constant primer or identifier. High-quality paired reads were merged with COPE v1.2.5, and unique nucleotide sequences were defined as clonotypes. MiTCR v1.1 was used to align clonotypes to the IMGT TRBV, TRBD and TRBJ reference segments. The analysis was restricted to V-J combinations with a frequency above 0.0001, which together covered approximately 99% of the repertoires. A TCS score was defined as the ratio of F50 (clonal expansion) to E x V (chaos), with BLOSUM62-based TCRdist applied between CDR3 peptides within each V-J. Welch's t-statistics and random forest reduced 450 to 600 V-J features to 13, which were used in a naive Bayes classifier (R e1071). TCRdb ran its own pipeline on the public reads, namely fastp trimming at Q25 and MiXCR clone calling, and kept in-frame beta chains. Each CDR3 protein appears once, grouped with its most common genes and DNA. TCRdb, rather than the study authors, made the V and J calls. Recorded for this sample are some 770,000 distinct CDR3 sequences; about 15% of them occurred a single time. The ten largest clonotypes hold approximately 8.4% of the sample.

Graves' hyperthyroidism was defined as stable when no progression to ophthalmopathy occurred over 18 months of follow-up. Hyperthyroidism patients were aged 18 to 65 years and newly diagnosed, with disease duration of less than 2 months. Patients with uncontrolled infections, other autoimmune diseases, pregnancy or lactation were excluded. Diagnoses relied on clinical symptoms, serum thyroxine and TRAb, thyroid ultrasound and orbital computed tomography. PBMCs were isolated from 7.5 to 10 ml of fresh peripheral blood by Ficoll-Paque density gradient centrifugation. Total RNA was extracted with Trizol reagent, and quality was checked on an Agilent 2100 Bioanalyzer.

The chain was built from TRBV24-1 and TRBJ2-1; 7 junctional bases match TRBD2. The sequence derives from a man aged 18 to 30 with Graves' hyperthyroidism. The sample taken for sequencing was blood. The base sequence is TGTGCCACCAGTGACCCCGACGGGGGGTCCAACAATGAGCAGTTCTTC. It encodes CATSDPDGGSNNEQFF.